The next 22 T cell receptor beta chains were all read from a single sample in a study of blood T cells in healthy people across ages (dated by TCRdb to between 2014 and 2016). The library was built by means of 5' RACE. Sequencing was performed on an Illumina HiSeq 2500. The second PCR ran for about 6 to 12 cycles and used a J-beta primer mix along with a sample-barcoded 5' primer. TCRdb redid the processing of the public reads, applying fastp at Q25 and MiXCR, and retained in-frame beta chains. Every distinct CDR3 protein forms one entry, paired with its most common genes and DNA. The sample yields about 590,000 distinct CDR3 sequences; approximately 30% were counted once. Roughly 14% of the sample goes to the ten largest clones. Sequencing was carried out using blood. The receptors stem from an elderly woman in good health.

This clonotype showed up just a few times. The V and J genes are TRBV29-1 and TRBJ2-5; perhaps D is TRBD1 or TRBD2 (5 bases each). The V gene's germline CDR1 is SQVTM and CDR2 ANQGSEA. Trimming shortened V by 6 bases and J by 11 bases, and 16 bases separated the two germline ends. The CDR3 totals 11 residues. CDR3 residues: CSVGTLSEQYF. Written as DNA, the CDR3 is TGCAGCGTGGGGACCCTTAGTGAGCAGTACTTC.

The rearrangement uses TRBV6-6 and TRBJ2-3; D tentatively reads TRBD1 or TRBD2 (5 bases each). In germline, CDR1 is MNHNY, CDR2 SVGAGI (reference sequence). V was cut by 7 bases and J by 1 base, with 12 bases left in between. The CDR3 runs to 14 residues. The DNA of the CDR3 is TGTGCCAGCACCTCTACGGGGCGCACAGATACGCAGTATTTT. It specifies CASTSTGRTDTQYF.

This clonotype was detected once. The rearrangement uses TRBV10-3 and TRBJ1-2; D is unresolved. CDR3 length equals 12 residues. Germline V lookup: CDR1 ENHRY, CDR2 SYGVKD. V lost 10 bases, J lost 1 base, and 10 bases lay in between. The CDR3 DNA reads as TGTGCCACATCCAGCGATAACTATGGCTACACCTTC. Protein sequence: CATSSDNYGYTF.

In this sample, this clonotype turned up many times. V gene TRBV29-1 combines with J gene TRBJ1-2; D gene ambiguous. Trimming removed 6 bases from V and 7 bases from J, with 12 bases in between. Per germline, CDR1 SQVTM and CDR2 ANQGSEA. There are 11 residues in the CDR3. The CDR3 sequence is CSVHTEVGYTF. The CDR3 DNA reads TGCAGCGTCCATACAGAGGTTGGCTACACCTTC.

On this clonotype itself: A much larger clone lies a single base off, so this may be a read error. The chain uses TRBV12-3 or TRBV12-4 and TRBJ1-4; perhaps TRBD1 as D (5 bases). The V and J ends lost 6 bases and 6 bases respectively, with 14 bases between them. CDR3 length equals 14 residues. CDR3 protein: CASRISGRHEKLFF. The CDR3 DNA sequence: TGTGCCAGCAGGATCTCGGGACGCCATGAAAAACTGTTTTTT.

CDR3 bases: TGCAGTGCTATCGTGAGGAGCGGGGGGGTGACAGATACGCAGTATTTT. This translates into CSAIVRSGGVTDTQYF. The rearrangement links TRBV20-1 to TRBJ2-3; 10 bases are a match to TRBD2. Losses at the gene ends were 4 bases for V and 3 bases for J; bases not matched to a gene: 10. This CDR3 region has 16 residues. CDR1 and CDR2 from the germline V gene are DFQATT and SNEGSKA (reference sequence).

The sample holds a few counts of this clonotype. This may stem from a read error, because a much larger clone lies one nucleotide away. This rearrangement joins TRBV29-1 to TRBJ2-1, with D possibly being TRBD1 (6 bases). The tail of the sequence fits TRBJ2-7 better, so the J call may be wrong. The CDR3 spans 17 residues. Germline CDR1 is SQVTM and CDR2 is ANQGSEA. The CDR3 reads CSVEGRGLRSPYNEQYF. Written as DNA, the CDR3 is TGCAGCGTTGAAGGTAGGGGGTTGCGGTCGCCCTACAATGAGCAGTACTTC.

This clonotype was seen ten or more times. V and J are TRBV30 and TRBJ1-1, with 11 bases matching TRBD1. The CDR3 spans 16 residues. Trimming cost V 4 bases and J 1 base; bases outside gene matches: 8. Germline V gives CDR1 GTSNPN, CDR2 SVGIG (reference sequence). The CDR3 DNA reads as TGTGCCTGGAACCCCTTGGACAGGGGGCAGAACACTGAAGCTTTCTTT. Its translation is CAWNPLDRGQNTEAFF.

This clonotype was observed a few times. The chain combines TRBV27 with TRBJ2-1; 7 nucleotides agree with TRBD1. The CDR3 has 16 residues. Germline V gene data show CDR1 as MNHEY and CDR2 as SMNVEV (reference sequence). V was pared by 5 bases and J by 4 bases, with 11 bases of the junction left unmatched. The CDR3 spells CASSLRQGRPYNEQFF. The CDR3 nucleotides are TGTGCCAGCAGTCTCCGACAGGGTCGACCTTACAATGAGCAGTTCTTC.

This clonotype was counted ten times or more. The genes are TRBV5-8 and TRBJ2-1; maybe TRBD1 (5 bases). Per germline, CDR1 SGHTS and CDR2 YDEGEE. The CDR3 contains 14 residues. Between the trimmed V and J ends, which lost 4 bases and 6 bases, there was a span of 14 bases. The CDR3 coding sequence is TGTGCCAGCAGCCCAAATGGGGCCTCCAATGAGCAGTTCTTC. It translates to CASSPNGASNEQFF.

This clonotype was found a few times. The CDR3 sequence is CASSLAGAGVNNEQYF. In DNA form, the CDR3 reads TGTGCCAGCAGCTTGGCGGGGGCCGGGGTCAACAATGAGCAGTACTTC. The rearrangement links TRBV7-3 to TRBJ2-5; D may be TRBD2 (7 bases). V was trimmed by 3 bases and J by 11 bases, leaving 25 bases between them. Germline-derived CDR1 and CDR2 are SGHTA and FQGTGA. The CDR3 consists of 16 residues.

The rearrangement joins TRBV10-3 to TRBJ1-5, with a tentative D call TRBD1 (5 bases). Germline loops: CDR1 ENHRY, CDR2 SYGVKD. The CDR3 is made up of 18 amino acids. Deletions cut 2 bases from V and 1 base from J, with 18 bases between. For the CDR3, the DNA is TGTGCCATCAGTGAGCCGGGACTTGCGGGGCCGAGCAATCAGCCCCAGCATTTT. It yields the protein CAISEPGLAGPSNQPQHF.

The rearrangement links TRBV20-1 to TRBJ2-3, with TRBD2 matching over 8 bases. The trim removed 4 bases at V and 11 bases at J, leaving 2 bases unmatched. CDR3 length: 10 residues. Germline lookup yields CDR1 DFQATT and CDR2 SNEGSKA (reference sequence). The CDR3 spells CSANAGGQYF. Written as DNA, the CDR3 is TGCAGTGCTAATGCGGGAGGGCAGTATTTT.

This clonotype was seen many times. This rearrangement joins TRBV20-1 to TRBJ1-4; perhaps TRBD1 as D (6 bases). Between the trimmed V and J ends, which lost 3 bases and 8 bases, there was a span of 13 bases. Germline-derived CDR1 and CDR2 are DFQATT and SNEGSKA (reference sequence). The CDR3 is 13 residues long. As DNA, the CDR3 is TGCAGTGCTAGGGGGGGGGGCCAGGAAAAACTGTTTTTT. This sequence encodes CSARGGGQEKLFF.

The sample holds many counts of this clonotype. The genes are TRBV6-6 and TRBJ1-2, with 9 bases fitting TRBD1. The CDR3 loop spans 14 amino acids. J lost 4 bases, V lost 5 bases, and 5 bases had no gene match. The germline V gene has CDR1 MNHNY and CDR2 SVGAGI (reference sequence). The CDR3 sequence is CASSTGQGSYGYTF. In nucleotides, the CDR3 is TGTGCCAGCAGTACTGGACAGGGGTCCTATGGCTACACCTTC.

The genes are TRBV5-1 and TRBJ2-7; no clear D. There are 15 residues in the CDR3. Germline V gene data show CDR1 as SGHRS and CDR2 as YFSETQ. V lost 3 bases, J lost 3 bases, and 16 bases lay in between. This CDR3 is CASSSHGYEYYEQYF. The CDR3 nucleotides are TGCGCCAGCAGCTCGCACGGATACGAATACTACGAGCAGTACTTC.

Concerning this clonotype itself: Given a much more abundant clone one base away, this may be a read error. The CDR3 region is CASSRTKTWGMGYETQYF. CDR3 bases: TGTGCCAGCAGTCGGACCAAGACATGGGGCATGGGTTATGAGACCCAGTACTTC. The chain uses TRBV6-1 and TRBJ2-7; tentatively, D is TRBD1 (5 bases). The DNA end is a closer match to TRBJ2-5, so the J assignment may be wrong. The CDR3 covers 18 residues. Germline CDR1 reads MNHNS; CDR2 reads SASEGT.

This clonotype was seen ten or more times. The chain has TRBV20-1 and TRBJ2-5; D unclear. CDR3 length equals 14 residues. Germline CDR1 DFQATT, CDR2 SNEGSKA (reference sequence). V was trimmed by 5 bases and J by 0 bases, leaving 13 bases between them. The CDR3 nucleotides are TGCAGTGCTTCCTCCCCTTGGGACCAAGAGACCCAGTACTTC. It yields the protein CSASSPWDQETQYF.

With regard to this clonotype: This may stem from a read error, because a much larger clone lies one nucleotide away. The chain has TRBV9 and TRBJ2-3; tentatively, D is TRBD1 or TRBD2 (6 bases each). The CDR3 spans 16 residues. Germline CDR1 is SGDLS and CDR2 is YYNGEE. CDR3 loop: CVSSPWGADRTDTQYF. DNA for the CDR3: TGTGTCAGCAGCCCGTGGGGGGCAGATCGCACAGATACGCAGTATTTT.

This clonotype was observed a handful of times. V and J are TRBV27 and TRBJ1-2; 7 bases fit TRBD1. CDR3 length: 15 residues. CDR1 is MNHEY and CDR2 is SMNVEV in the germline V gene (reference sequence). V gave up 5 bases and J gave up 3 bases; unmatched junction bases: 9. CDR3 coding DNA: TGTGCCAGCAGTCGCCACAGGGGTGGTGACTATGGCTACACCTTC. It translates to CASSRHRGGDYGYTF.

J is TRBJ1-1 and V is TRBV4-1, with 12 bases aligning to TRBD1. V lost 4 bases to trimming and J lost 5 bases; unmatched junction nucleotides: 8. CDR3 length: 16 residues. The germline V gene has CDR1 MGHRA and CDR2 YSYEKL. CDR3 region: CASSPGQGAGWTEAFF. The CDR3 region has the DNA TGCGCCAGCAGCCCGGGACAGGGGGCCGGTTGGACTGAAGCTTTCTTT.

This clonotype was counted a few times. This sequence may be a read error, since a much larger clone differs from it by one base. This rearrangement joins TRBV29-1 to TRBJ2-5, with D perhaps TRBD2 (5 bases). Per the germline V gene, CDR1 is SQVTM and CDR2 is ANQGSEA. The V end was cut by 6 bases, the J end by 11 bases, with 19 bases between. This CDR3 has 12 residues. The CDR3 DNA reads TGCAGCGTCGATCCCGTCCGGGGTGAGCAGTACTTC. Protein sequence: CSVDPVRGEQYF.